These 32 T cell receptor beta chains share one sample of origin, sequenced in a study of CD8+CD57+ T cells in acquired aplastic anemia (dated by TCRdb to the late 2010s). Sequencing relied on an Illumina HiSeq 2000. Genomic DNA was used as template for profiling of TCR beta VDJ combinations and CDR3 sequences. TCRdb redid the processing of the public reads, applying fastp at Q25 and MiXCR, and retained in-frame beta chains. Duplicate CDR3 protein sequences are folded into a single record with the most common DNA and genes. The sample has approximately 150,000 distinct CDR3 sequences on record, 40% to 55% of them singletons. Together, the top ten hold 3.2% of the sample. Expansion of CD8+CD57+ cells had been shown by flow cytometry in the patients chosen for sequencing. Sequenced: sorted CD4+, CD8+, or CD8+CD57+ T cells (not recorded which) from PBMCs. The origin of the receptors is a human donor with aplastic anemia.

The sample holds a few counts of this clonotype. The chain links TRBV10-3 to TRBJ2-5; tentative D call: TRBD1 (6 bases). Trimming removed 2 bases from V and 5 bases from J, with 15 bases in between. CDR3 length equals 15 residues. CDR1 and CDR2 from the germline V gene are ENHRY and SYGVKD. CDR3 nucleotide sequence: TGTGCCATCAGTGAGATCGACAGGCATTTGGAGACCCAGTACTTC. It codes for CAISEIDRHLETQYF.

The chain combines TRBV27 with TRBJ2-1, with 7 bases matching TRBD2. The V and J ends lost 6 bases and 5 bases, in that order; junction bases with no gene match: 10. The CDR3 length is 15 residues. Per germline, CDR1 MNHEY and CDR2 SMNVEV (reference sequence). In nucleotides, the CDR3 is TGTGCCAGCAGCCGGGGGACTAACGGAAACAATGAGCAGTTCTTC. It codes for CASSRGTNGNNEQFF.

The chain joins TRBV7-9 to TRBJ2-1; perhaps D is TRBD1 or TRBD2 (7 bases each). This CDR3 spans 16 amino acids. Per the germline V gene, CDR1 is SEHNR and CDR2 is FQNEAQ (reference sequence). V was clipped by 6 bases and J by 8 bases, with 23 bases between them. CDR3 sequence reads: CASRKTGTAGIDEQFF. The CDR3 bases are TGTGCCAGCAGAAAAACCGGGACAGCGGGAATCGATGAGCAGTTCTTC.

This clonotype was observed many times. The gene calls are TRBV7-2 and TRBJ1-2; no reliable D call. The V gene's germline CDR1 is SGHTA and CDR2 FQGNSA. V lost 2 bases and J lost 3, with 7 bases in between. The CDR3 loop spans 13 amino acids. This CDR3 reads CASSLLQHYGYTF. The CDR3 DNA reads as TGTGCCAGCAGCTTACTGCAGCACTATGGCTACACCTTC.

J is TRBJ2-7 and V is TRBV19, with D perhaps matching TRBD1 (6 bases). Trimming cost V 6 bases and J 3 bases, with 18 bases left between them. Germline assignment: CDR1 LNHDA and CDR2 SQIVND (reference sequence). The CDR3 length is 15 residues. The CDR3 DNA follows: TGTGCCAGTAGCAAGGAGAGGGGGAGAGACTACGAGCAGTACTTC. Protein: CASSKERGRDYEQYF.

This clonotype was recorded many times. This rearrangement joins TRBV20-1 to TRBJ2-1, with D tentatively TRBD2 (6 bases). Germline loops: CDR1 DFQATT, CDR2 SNEGSKA (reference sequence). The CDR3 has 16 residues. Deletions cut 6 bases from V and 1 base from J, with 19 bases between. The CDR3 bases are TGCAGTGCCCGAAGTGGAGGGAGAGGTTCCTACAATGAGCAGTTCTTC. This encodes CSARSGGRGSYNEQFF.

The sample holds many counts of this clonotype. The rearrangement joins TRBV19 to TRBJ1-4, with 10 bases that match TRBD1. Germline CDR1 LNHDA, CDR2 SQIVND (reference sequence). V trimming: 9 bases; J trimming: 8 bases; junction bases outside the gene matches: 9. The length of the CDR3 is 14 residues. The CDR3 nucleotides read TGTGCCAGCGAGGACAGGGGGATTAAGGAAAAACTGTTTTTT. It codes for CASEDRGIKEKLFF.

This clonotype occurred many times. The chain is built from TRBV5-1 and TRBJ1-5, with 8 bases aligning to TRBD1. Germline CDR1 is SGHRS and CDR2 is YFSETQ. This CDR3 spans 15 amino acids. V was pared by 1 base and J by 5 bases, with 5 bases of the junction left unmatched. CDR3 amino acids: CASSLTGGGDQPQHF. DNA of the CDR3: TGCGCCAGCAGCTTGACAGGGGGAGGAGATCAGCCCCAGCATTTT.

Many counts were recorded for this clonotype. The CDR3 DNA is TGTGCCAGCAACCGGGGAGTCACTGAAGCTTTCTTT. Its protein product is CASNRGVTEAFF. The rearrangement links TRBV7-2 to TRBJ1-1, with D uncertain. The germline V gene has CDR1 SGHTA and CDR2 FQGNSA. This CDR3 contains 12 residues. V was trimmed by 7 bases and J by 4 bases, leaving 10 bases between them.

Many counts were recorded for this clonotype. The V and J genes are TRBV5-1 and TRBJ1-2; 7 nucleotides align to TRBD1. Germline CDR1 and CDR2: SGHRS and YFSETQ. J gave up 6 bases and V 4 bases, and 12 bases lay outside the gene matches. This CDR3 comprises 15 residues. The CDR3 is CASSAGQPRRDGYTF. CDR3 bases: TGCGCCAGCAGCGCGGGACAGCCACGAAGAGATGGCTACACCTTC.

CDR3 region: CASSLRPGGNTEAFF. The CDR3 DNA is TGTGCCAGCAGCCTTAGGCCGGGGGGGAACACTGAAGCTTTCTTT. The chain recombines TRBV9 with TRBJ1-1; D is perhaps TRBD1 (5 bases). Deletions cut 4 bases from V and 1 base from J, with 14 bases between. CDR1 and CDR2 (germline): SGDLS, YYNGEE. This CDR3 is 15 amino acids long.

CDR3 DNA sequence: TGTGCCAGCAGTAAACCGGGACAGGGGACAGACGAGCAGTACTTC. As protein: CASSKPGQGTDEQYF. The chain combines TRBV6-1 with TRBJ2-7; TRBD1 matches at 10 bases. Germline V gives CDR1 MNHNS, CDR2 SASEGT. The junction had 9 bases not matched to a gene; V was cut back by 5 bases and J by 5 bases. The CDR3 runs 15 residues.

This clonotype appeared many times. The rearrangement joins TRBV7-2 to TRBJ2-2; D unclear. V shed 1 base and J shed 6 bases, with 12 bases lying between them. The germline V gene encodes CDR1 SGHTA and CDR2 FQGNSA. The CDR3 contains 15 residues. The CDR3 is CASSLGMAGSGELFF. DNA for the CDR3: TGTGCCAGCAGCTTAGGTATGGCAGGATCCGGGGAGCTGTTTTTT.

This chain joins TRBV10-3 and TRBJ2-5, with TRBD1 identical over 10 bases. There are 15 residues in the CDR3. Looked up from germline, CDR1 is ENHRY and CDR2 is SYGVKD. The V gene end was trimmed by 6 bases and the J gene end by 5 bases; junction bases not matched to a gene: 9. The CDR3 reads CAISGAGQGMETQYF. CDR3 in DNA: TGTGCCATCAGCGGAGCGGGACAGGGGATGGAGACCCAGTACTTC.

This chain links TRBV11-3 with TRBJ2-3; possible D gene TRBD2, 5 bases. Germline values: CDR1 SGHNT, CDR2 YENEEA. This CDR3 region has 14 residues. Deletions cut 5 bases from V and 11 bases from J, with 20 bases between. In DNA, the CDR3 is TGTGCCAGCAGCCCCTTTGGGAGTGTCAGTGAGCAGTATTTT. This encodes CASSPFGSVSEQYF.

This clonotype was found many times. This chain uses TRBV5-8 with TRBJ2-2; D is unclear. Germline V gives CDR1 SGHTS, CDR2 YDEGEE. V was cut by 0 bases and J by 6 bases, with 9 bases left in between. This CDR3 comprises 14 residues. Here the CDR3 DNA reads TGTGCCAGCAGCTTGGATGTGGCTGCCGGGGAGCTGTTTTTT. The encoded protein is CASSLDVAAGELFF.

V usage is TRBV3-1 and J usage is TRBJ1-3; D is ambiguous. The CDR3 is 15 amino acids. In germline, CDR1 is LGHDT, CDR2 YNNKEL (reference sequence). The germline V and J ends were trimmed by 4 bases and 0 bases, with 10 bases remaining between them. CDR3 coding DNA: TGTGCCAGCAGCCTGGACGGGTTCTCTGGAAACACCATATATTTT. Translation: CASSLDGFSGNTIYF. Together with reference TRBV3-1 and TRBJ1-3, the CDR3 gives the full variable domain: DTAVSQTPKYLVTQMGNDKSIKCEQNLGHDTMYWYKQDSKKFLKIMFSYNNKELIINETVPNRFSPKSPDKAHLNLHINSLELGDSAVYFCASSLDGFSGNTIYFGEGSWLTVV.

Of note for this clonotype: Germline and junction disagree at one end, which may indicate a read error. The chain recombines TRBV27 with TRBJ1-2, with no clear D. The CDR3 runs 17 residues. Germline lookup yields CDR1 MNHEY and CDR2 SMNVEV (reference sequence). The CDR3 sequence is CASSLSAGISQAYGYTF. The CDR3 DNA is TGTGCCAGCAGTTTATCGGCGGGGATAAGCCAAGCCTATGGCTACACCTTT.

This clonotype was picked up many times. The rearrangement joins TRBV27 to TRBJ2-7; 12 positions match TRBD2. Germline-derived CDR1 and CDR2 are MNHEY and SMNVEV (reference sequence). The CDR3 extends over 15 amino acids. V shed 5 bases, J shed 9 bases, and the junction held 11 bases outside the gene matches. CDR3 sequence (DNA): TGTGCCAGCAGTGTGCTAGCGGGGGGGCCAGTTGGGCAGTACTTC. Residues: CASSVLAGGPVGQYF.

This rearrangement joins TRBV10-3 to TRBJ2-1; maybe TRBD1 (6 bases). Germline lookup yields CDR1 ENHRY and CDR2 SYGVKD. The CDR3 is 13 amino acids. V lost 4 bases, J lost 10 bases, and 14 bases lay in between. CDR3 region: CAISGDRTGEQFF. The CDR3, as DNA: TGTGCCATCAGTGGCGACAGGACCGGCGAGCAGTTCTTC.

V is TRBV2 and J is TRBJ1-4, with D hard to call. V lost 6 bases, J lost 8 bases, and 13 bases lay in between. The CDR3 has 13 residues. Germline CDR1 and CDR2: SNHLY and FYNNEI. CDR3 sequence: CASSAPRWEKLFF. The CDR3, as DNA: TGTGCCAGCAGCGCTCCCCGCTGGGAAAAACTGTTTTTT.

This clonotype has ten or more counts. The chain links TRBV24-1 to TRBJ2-1; 8 nucleotides line up with TRBD2. This CDR3 is built from 13 residues. Germline V CDR1 and CDR2: KGHDR, SFDVKD. V dropped 9 bases and J dropped 8; count of bases not matched to a gene: 8. CDR3 region: CATGSGSFDEQFF. The CDR3 DNA follows: TGTGCCACCGGGAGCGGGAGTTTCGATGAGCAGTTCTTC.

The table lists this clonotype with a few counts. The chain has TRBV25-1 and TRBJ2-1; no clear D. The CDR3 sequence is 15 residues long. CDR1 is MGHDK and CDR2 is SYGVNS in the germline V gene. V lost 7 bases and J 4 bases, leaving 17 bases between the germline ends. The CDR3 loop reads CASMWSGSPYNEQFF. The CDR3 nucleotides read TGTGCCAGCATGTGGTCAGGCTCCCCTTACAATGAGCAGTTCTTC.

The chain couples TRBV25-1 to TRBJ2-7; no firm D call. Germline values: CDR1 MGHDK, CDR2 SYGVNS. Deletions cut 4 bases from V and 2 bases from J, with 12 bases between. The CDR3 contains 14 residues. CDR3 nucleotide sequence: TGTGCCAGCAGTGTCCACGAGAAGGCCTACGAGCAGTACTTC. Its protein product is CASSVHEKAYEQYF.

V is TRBV7-9 and J is TRBJ1-1, with a tentative D call TRBD1 (6 bases). Trimming removed 5 bases from V and 6 bases from J, with 13 bases in between. CDR3 size: 13 residues. The germline CDR1 and CDR2 sequences are SEHNR and FQNEAQ (reference sequence). The CDR3 protein is CASSEDSDSEAFF. The CDR3 DNA reads as TGTGCCAGCAGCGAGGACAGCGACTCTGAAGCTTTCTTT. Full variable domain (remainder filled in from reference TRBV7-9 and TRBJ1-1): DTGVSQNPRHKITKRGQNVTFRCDPISEHNRLYWYRQTLGQGPEFLTYFQNEAQLEKSRLLSDRFSAERPKGSFSTLEIQRTEQGDSAMYLCASSEDSDSEAFFGQGTRLTVV.

The chain has TRBV12-3 or TRBV12-4 and TRBJ2-2; D possibly corresponds to TRBD2 (6 bases). V was trimmed by 11 bases and J by 6 bases, leaving 13 bases between them. This CDR3 has 12 residues. The CDR3 loop reads CAGGWSPGELFF. In DNA, the CDR3 is TGTGCCGGGGGGTGGAGTCCCGGGGAGCTGTTTTTT.

The chain employs TRBV10-3 and TRBJ2-7; D remains unclear. Germline lookup yields CDR1 ENHRY and CDR2 SYGVKD. V was clipped by 6 bases and J by 2 bases, with 14 bases between them. This CDR3 contains 14 residues. CDR3 sequence (DNA): TGTGCCATCAGCCACCGAGAAGGGCCCTACGAGCAGTACTTC. As protein: CAISHREGPYEQYF.

This chain links TRBV10-3 with TRBJ2-7; TRBD1 agrees at 9 bases. V shed 6 bases and J 3 bases; nucleotides not matched to a gene: 6. This CDR3 region has 14 residues. Germline values: CDR1 ENHRY, CDR2 SYGVKD. CDR3 sequence reads: CAIRERTGDYEQYF. CDR3 nucleotide sequence: TGTGCCATCAGGGAAAGGACAGGGGACTACGAGCAGTACTTC.

This clonotype was recorded at least ten times. V and J are TRBV5-1 and TRBJ1-1; no firm D call. Germline loops: CDR1 SGHRS, CDR2 YFSETQ. The CDR3 runs to 15 residues. The V and J ends lost 0 bases and 1 base respectively, with 10 bases between them. CDR3 DNA sequence: TGCGCCAGCAGCTTGGCGAGCGGGAGGAACACTGAAGCTTTCTTT. This translates into CASSLASGRNTEAFF. Based on the CDR3 plus reference TRBV5-1 and TRBJ1-1, the full variable domain is KAGVTQTPRYLIKTRGQQVTLSCSPISGHRSVSWYQQTPGQGLQFLFEYFSETQRNKGNFPGRFSGRQFSNSRSEMNVSTLELGDSALYLCASSLASGRNTEAFFGQGTRLTVV.

The chain couples TRBV9 to TRBJ1-6; D unclear. CDR3 length equals 13 residues. V lost 0 bases and J 10 bases, leaving 8 bases between the germline ends. Germline assignment: CDR1 SGDLS and CDR2 YYNGEE. In nucleotides, the CDR3 is TGTGCCAGCAGCGTAGGCAGCATATCACCCCTCCACTTT. This translates into CASSVGSISPLHF.

This chain links TRBV7-6 with TRBJ2-1; no clear D gene. Germline V gene lookup returns CDR1 SGHVS and CDR2 FNYEAQ. The CDR3 length is 15 residues. Trimming removed 0 bases from V and 7 bases from J, with 13 bases in between. The CDR3 DNA sequence: TGTGCCAGCAGCTTAGCGCGCCCTAGTTCAAATGAGCAGTTCTTC. It translates to CASSLARPSSNEQFF.

Ten or more counts support this clonotype. The rearrangement uses TRBV5-1 and TRBJ1-1; no clear D. Deletions cut 0 bases from V and 3 bases from J, with 12 bases between. Germline-derived CDR1 and CDR2 are SGHRS and YFSETQ. The CDR3 is 15 amino acids. The DNA for the CDR3 is TGCGCCAGCAGCTTGGGTGGGCCTCCGGACACTGAAGCTTTCTTT. Its translation is CASSLGGPPDTEAFF.